The rows below give T cell receptor beta chains drawn from one sample of a study of shared clonotypes between healthy human individuals. The protocol was immunoSEQ multiplex PCR, while the TCRdb copy is restricted to in-frame clones and leaves out a portion. Found here are 450,000 or so clones, 70% to 80% of them singletons; the top ten hold around 12%. Sequencing was done on a sample of PBMCs. These receptors were collected from a woman aged 40 to 49 in good health. Some clones in this sample may be carry-over from other donors' samples. CDR3s include the opening cysteine and the closing phenylalanine or tryptophan. The D gene is left open where the match is weak. Rows give clone size only sometimes, using once, few, many, or a class for an expanded clone.

v_call,d_call,j_call,clone_size,cdr3_aa,cdr3_nt
TRBV19,TRBD1,TRBJ1-5,once,CASSILTGGGSNQPQHF,TGTGCCAGTAGTATTTTAACAGGGGGAGGGAGCAATCAGCCCCAGCATTTT
TRBV15,TRBD2,TRBJ2-3,-,CATSRVWTSVGDTQYF,TGTGCCACCAGCAGAGTCTGGACTAGCGTTGGAGATACGCAGTATTTT
TRBV4-2,TRBD1,TRBJ2-7,-,CASSPSSSGRGQPYEQYF,TGTGCCAGCAGCCCCAGTTCCTCAGGCAGGGGGCAGCCCTACGAGCAGTACTTC
TRBV5-6,-,TRBJ2-1,-,CASSFGGYNEQFF,TGTGCCAGCAGCTTCGGGGGCTACAATGAGCAGTTCTTC
TRBV6-4,-,TRBJ2-3,-,CASSGSAGTDTQYF,TGTGCCAGCAGTGGGTCCGCCGGCACAGATACGCAGTATTTT
TRBV2,TRBD2,TRBJ2-7,-,CASSGSSGASYEQYF,TGTGCCAGCAGTGGGTCAAGCGGGGCCTCCTACGAGCAGTACTTC
TRBV7-9,TRBD1,TRBJ1-4,-,CASSFRQGIGKLFF,TGTGCCAGCAGCTTCCGACAGGGGATCGGAAAACTGTTTTTT
TRBV5-1,-,TRBJ1-3,-,CASSQGTESSGNTIYF,TGCGCCAGCAGCCAGGGGACGGAGAGCTCTGGAAACACCATATATTTT
TRBV28,TRBD2,TRBJ2-3,-,CASSSSGLAGADTQYF,TGTGCCAGCAGTTCATCCGGACTAGCGGGAGCAGATACGCAGTATTTT
TRBV5-1,TRBD1,TRBJ2-7,-,CASSSTGTYEQYF,TGCGCCAGTTCCTCGACAGGGACATACGAGCAGTACTTC
TRBV6-5,TRBD1,TRBJ1-5,-,CASSGTGGNQPQHF,TGTGCCAGCAGTGGGACAGGGGGCAATCAGCCCCAGCATTTT
TRBV29-1,TRBD2,TRBJ2-1,-,CSPVRLAGYNEQFF,TGCAGCCCAGTCAGACTAGCGGGCTACAATGAGCAGTTCTTC
TRBV7-3,-,TRBJ2-6,-,CASSLSPSGANVLTF,TGTGCCAGCAGCCTCAGTCCCTCTGGGGCCAACGTCCTGACTTTC
TRBV2,-,TRBJ2-7,-,CATTDTANYEQYF,TGTGCCACCACGGATACAGCTAACTACGAGCAGTACTTC
TRBV5-1,-,TRBJ1-2,-,CASSLGVGGYTF,TGCGCCAGCAGCTTGGGAGTTGGCGGCTACACCTTC
TRBV28,-,TRBJ1-5,many,CASSFYGGSDQPQHF,TGTGCCAGCAGTTTTTACGGGGGCTCGGATCAGCCCCAGCATTTT
TRBV4-1,-,TRBJ1-2,-,CASSREGPTSLYGYTF,TGCGCCAGCAGCCGAGAAGGGCCCACCTCCCTCTATGGCTACACCTTC
TRBV4-3,-,TRBJ2-7,once,CASSQAWGASYEQYF,TGCGCCAGCAGCCAAGCATGGGGGGCCTCCTACGAGCAGTACTTC
TRBV9,-,TRBJ2-2,-,CASSVTQNTGELFF,TGTGCCAGCAGCGTTACCCAGAACACCGGGGAGCTGTTTTTT
TRBV2,TRBD1,TRBJ2-5,-,CASGAGGQETQYF,TGTGCCAGCGGGGCAGGGGGCCAAGAGACCCAGTACTTC
TRBV7-9,-,TRBJ2-5,-,CASSFPGASGLETQYF,TGTGCCAGCAGCTTTCCGGGGGCTAGTGGTCTCGAGACCCAGTACTTC
TRBV7-9,TRBD1,TRBJ2-7,-,CASSLVQGASEQYF,TGTGCCAGCAGCTTAGTACAGGGGGCATCCGAGCAGTACTTC
TRBV18,TRBD1,TRBJ2-7,once,CASSPRTGGAPYEQYF,TGTGCCAGCTCACCTAGGACAGGGGGGGCTCCCTACGAGCAGTACTTC
TRBV10-2,-,TRBJ1-2,-,CASSEPGHQSGYTF,TGCGCCAGCAGTGAGCCCGGACATCAAAGCGGCTACACCTTC
TRBV5-1,-,TRBJ2-3,once,CASSAPGVTDTQYF,TGCGCCAGCTCTGCCCCGGGAGTTACAGATACGCAGTATTTT
TRBV10-3,TRBD1,TRBJ1-2,-,CAIAGTGVHANYGYTF,TGTGCCATCGCCGGGACAGGGGTCCACGCTAACTATGGCTACACCTTC
TRBV4-3,-,TRBJ2-2,many,CASSQERGPHGELFF,TGCGCCAGCAGCCAAGAACGGGGGCCCCACGGGGAGCTGTTTTTT
TRBV29-1,TRBD2,TRBJ2-5,-,CSDRAGGWRETQYF,TGCAGCGACCGAGCGGGAGGTTGGCGAGAGACCCAGTACTTC
TRBV29-1,-,TRBJ1-3,-,CSAGRADGNTIYF,TGCAGCGCTGGAAGGGCGGACGGAAACACCATATATTTT
TRBV4-2,-,TRBJ2-1,-,CASSQDAPAAYNEQFF,TGTGCCAGCAGCCAAGATGCCCCAGCTGCCTACAATGAGCAGTTCTTC
TRBV2,TRBD1,TRBJ1-2,-,CASTQRGQGTNYGYTF,TGTGCCAGCACCCAACGAGGACAGGGGACTAACTATGGCTACACCTTC
TRBV5-4,TRBD2,TRBJ2-7,many,CASSPGLADSYEQYF,TGTGCCAGCAGTCCCGGACTAGCGGATTCCTACGAGCAGTACTTC
TRBV19,TRBD1,TRBJ2-1,-,CASSILPGQGHNEQFF,TGTGCCAGTAGTATTCTCCCGGGACAGGGCCACAATGAGCAGTTCTTC
TRBV19,-,TRBJ2-7,-,CASTKGGSYEQYF,TGTGCCAGTACTAAGGGGGGCTCCTACGAGCAGTACTTC
TRBV30,TRBD1,TRBJ2-7,-,CAWDRGNYEQYF,TGTGCCTGGGACAGGGGGAACTACGAGCAGTACTTC
TRBV7-8,-,TRBJ2-7,many,CASSFSGLSYEQYF,TGTGCCAGCAGCTTTTCGGGCCTAAGCTACGAGCAGTACTTC
TRBV27,TRBD1,TRBJ2-1,-,CASSRAGQGVNEQFF,TGTGCCAGCAGCCGAGCGGGACAGGGGGTTAATGAGCAGTTCTTC
TRBV2,TRBD2,TRBJ2-5,-,CASRLAGVETQYF,TGTGCCAGCAGACTAGCGGGAGTAGAGACCCAGTACTTC
TRBV6-5,-,TRBJ1-2,-,CASSYDSSYGYTF,TGTGCCAGCAGTTACGACAGCTCCTATGGCTACACCTTC
TRBV27,-,TRBJ1-2,-,CASSLSSGRADGYTF,TGTGCCAGCAGTTTATCCTCCGGCAGGGCGGATGGCTACACCTTC